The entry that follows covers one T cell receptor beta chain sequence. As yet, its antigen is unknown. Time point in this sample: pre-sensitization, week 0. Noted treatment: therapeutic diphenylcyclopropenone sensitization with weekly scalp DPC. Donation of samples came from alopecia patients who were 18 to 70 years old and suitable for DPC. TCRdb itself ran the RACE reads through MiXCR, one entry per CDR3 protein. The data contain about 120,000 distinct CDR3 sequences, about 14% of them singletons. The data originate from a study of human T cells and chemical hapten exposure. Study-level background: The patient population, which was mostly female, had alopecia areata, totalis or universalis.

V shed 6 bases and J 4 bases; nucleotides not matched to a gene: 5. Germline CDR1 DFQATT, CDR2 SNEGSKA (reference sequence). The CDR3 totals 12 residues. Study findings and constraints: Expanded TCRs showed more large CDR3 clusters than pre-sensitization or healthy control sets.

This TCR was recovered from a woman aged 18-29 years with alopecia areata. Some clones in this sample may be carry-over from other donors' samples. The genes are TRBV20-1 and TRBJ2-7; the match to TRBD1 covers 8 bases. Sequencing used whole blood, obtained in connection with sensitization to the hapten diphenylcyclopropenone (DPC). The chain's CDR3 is CSAGQGSYEQYF. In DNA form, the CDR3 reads TGCAGTGCCGGACAGGGTAGTTACGAGCAGTACTTC.